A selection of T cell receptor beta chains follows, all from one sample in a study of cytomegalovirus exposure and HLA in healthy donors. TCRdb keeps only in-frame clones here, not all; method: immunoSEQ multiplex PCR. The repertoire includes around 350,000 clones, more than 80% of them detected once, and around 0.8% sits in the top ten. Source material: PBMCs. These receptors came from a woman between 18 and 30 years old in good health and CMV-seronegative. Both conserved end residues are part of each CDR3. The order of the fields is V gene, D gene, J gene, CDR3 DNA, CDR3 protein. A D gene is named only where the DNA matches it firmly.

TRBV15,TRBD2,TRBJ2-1,TGTGCCACCAGCAGAGATGCCGGGAGGGTTGAGCAGTTCTTC,CATSRDAGRVEQFF
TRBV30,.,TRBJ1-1,TGTGCCTGGAGTCCCCTTAGGAACACTGAAGCTTTCTTT,CAWSPLRNTEAFF
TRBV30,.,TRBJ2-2,TGTGCCTGGAGTAACCTGTATAAGGGGGACACCGGGGAGCTGTTTTTT,CAWSNLYKGDTGELFF
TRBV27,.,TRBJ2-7,TGTGCCAGCAGTTTAGTAGGGGAAACCTACGAGCAGTACTTC,CASSLVGETYEQYF
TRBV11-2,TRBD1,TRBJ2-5,TGTGCCAGCAGCTCAAAGCGCCGGGACAGGGTTGATGAGACCCAGTACTTC,CASSSKRRDRVDETQYF
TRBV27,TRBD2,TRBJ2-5,TGTGCCAGCACCCCCAGGGTGACTAGCGGAAAAGAGACCCAGTACTTC,CASTPRVTSGKETQYF
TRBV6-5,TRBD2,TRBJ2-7,TGTGCCAGCAGTTACTCGACTAGCGGGACCTACGAGCAGTACTTC,CASSYSTSGTYEQYF
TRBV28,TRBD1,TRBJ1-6,TGTGCCAGCAGTCAACTAAGGGACAGGTCCTATAATTCACCCCTCCACTTT,CASSQLRDRSYNSPLHF
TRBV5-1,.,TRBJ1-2,TGCGCCAGCAGCGCGTGGGGGGATGATGGCTACACCTTC,CASSAWGDDGYTF
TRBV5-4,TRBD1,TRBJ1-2,TGTGCCAGCAGCTTTAATAATCGGGGACAGGGGGATGGCTACACCTTC,CASSFNNRGQGDGYTF
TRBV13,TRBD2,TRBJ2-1,TGTGCCAGCAGGCGGTTGGGGGGTAGCGGGATAAAGTTCTTC,CASRRLGGSGIKFF
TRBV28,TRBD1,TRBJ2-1,TGTGCCAGCAGTCCTCCCATCGCGACAGGGGGAAATGAGCAGTTCTTC,CASSPPIATGGNEQFF
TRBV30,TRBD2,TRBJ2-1,TGTGCCTGGAGTCTCCTGGGCGGGGGGCGGCTGAATGAGCAGTTCTTC,CAWSLLGGGRLNEQFF
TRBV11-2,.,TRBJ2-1,TGTGCCAGCAGCCTGGACTCTTCCAATGAGCAGTTCTTC,CASSLDSSNEQFF
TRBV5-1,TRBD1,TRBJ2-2,TGCGCCAGCAGCCCCGGGACAGATACCGGGGAGCTGTTTTTT,CASSPGTDTGELFF
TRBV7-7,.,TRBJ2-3,TGTGCCAGCAGCCCCACGGTGGCAGATACGCAGTATTTT,CASSPTVADTQYF
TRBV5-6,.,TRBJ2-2,TGTGCCAGCAGCTCACTAGTGTCCGGGGAGCTGTTTTTT,CASSSLVSGELFF
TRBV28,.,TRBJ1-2,TGTGCCAGCAGTTTACAACAGTCATTCAACTATGGCTACACCTTC,CASSLQQSFNYGYTF
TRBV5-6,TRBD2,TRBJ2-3,TGTGCCAGCAGCTTAAAGGAGCGGGGCTTTCGATTGGCAGATACGCAGTATTTT,CASSLKERGFRLADTQYF
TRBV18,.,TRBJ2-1,TGTGCCAGCTCACTTTCTCGGGGGTTGTACAATGAGCAGTTCTTC,CASSLSRGLYNEQFF
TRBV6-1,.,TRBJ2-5,TGTGCCAGCAGTGAAATCGGCGGGGCAAGCTTGGAGACCCAGTACTTC,CASSEIGGASLETQYF
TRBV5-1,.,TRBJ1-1,TGCGCCAGCAACCGGGAAGGAAACACTGAAGCTTTCTTT,CASNREGNTEAFF